This TCR beta chain was documented in a study of blood T cell repertoires in COVID-19. The wider study: From the United States, Italy and Spain came samples of acute and convalescent COVID-19. T cells, B-cell-depleted T cells, or PBMCs supplied cDNA or gDNA.

In the original processing: For nucleated cells, counts were estimated from reference gene primer amplification. Assay used: immunoSEQ multiplex PCR; TCRdb lists only in-frame clones, some missing. The DNA was the basis for D and trimming; V, J and clone size are from that table. There are some 80,000 clones in the sample; about four fifths occur only once, and 5% to 5.5% lies in the top ten. Trimming removed 5 bases at V and 7 bases at J, with 14 bases between. Per the germline V gene, CDR1 is LGHNA and CDR2 is YSLEER. This CDR3 spans 13 amino acids. The sequenced sample consisted of peripheral blood. This TCR was sampled from a woman of 80 years or more with active or convalescent COVID-19. V and J are TRBV4-3 and TRBJ1-2, with D possibly TRBD1 on 6 matching bases. The CDR3 bases are TGCGCCAGCAGCGTAAACAGGGTGGGTGGCTACACCTTC. Translated: CASSVNRVGGYTF.